This T cell receptor (beta chain) was recorded in a study of cytomegalovirus exposure and HLA in healthy donors. A multiplex PCR was run with 60 Vbeta primers and 13 Jbeta primers. This table comes from immunoSEQ multiplex PCR, and its TCRdb copy is limited to in-frame clones, with some not included. The sample carries 140,000 to 150,000 clones, approximately 80% recorded once. Study conclusions and caveats: It emerged from a later analysis that several of the most significant clusters appeared to be linked to common viral pathogens.

The CDR3 has 14 residues. CDR1 is SNHLY, CDR2 FYNNEI, per germline. Trimming removed 2 bases at V and 3 bases at J, with 10 bases between. To note about this clone: Its antigen is not identified.

This receptor was identified in a boy aged 2 to 10 in good health and CMV-seronegative. Input material: PBMCs. The rearrangement joins TRBV2 to TRBJ2-5; the D is unclear. CDR3 nucleotide sequence: TGTGCCAGCAGTGAAACCCTTACAAAAGAGACCCAGTACTTC. Translating it yields CASSETLTKETQYF.